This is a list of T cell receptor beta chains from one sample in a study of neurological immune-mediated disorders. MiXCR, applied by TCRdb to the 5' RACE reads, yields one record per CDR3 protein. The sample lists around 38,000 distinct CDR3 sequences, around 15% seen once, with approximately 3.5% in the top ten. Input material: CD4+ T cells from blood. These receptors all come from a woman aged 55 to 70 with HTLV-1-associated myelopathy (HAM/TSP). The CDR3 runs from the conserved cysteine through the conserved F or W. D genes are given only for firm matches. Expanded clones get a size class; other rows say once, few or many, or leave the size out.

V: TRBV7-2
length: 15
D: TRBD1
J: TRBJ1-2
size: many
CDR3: CASSSKPGQGVGYTF
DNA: TGTGCCAGCAGCTCGAAACCGGGACAGGGTGTTGGCTACACCTTC

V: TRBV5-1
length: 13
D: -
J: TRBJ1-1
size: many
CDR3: CASRQTMNTEAFF
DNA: TGCGCCAGCAGGCAGACTATGAACACTGAAGCTTTCTTT

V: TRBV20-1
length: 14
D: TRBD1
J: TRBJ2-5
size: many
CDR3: CSARETGRRETQYF
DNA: TGCAGTGCTAGGGAGACAGGGCGCCGAGAGACCCAGTACTTC

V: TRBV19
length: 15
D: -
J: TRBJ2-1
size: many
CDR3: CASSLDRAGDNEQFF
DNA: TGTGCCAGTAGCTTGGACAGGGCGGGGGACAATGAGCAGTTCTTC

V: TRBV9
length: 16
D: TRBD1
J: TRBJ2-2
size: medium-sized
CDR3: CASSVEGGGNTGELFF
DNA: TGTGCCAGCAGCGTAGAAGGGGGCGGCAACACCGGGGAGCTGTTTTTT

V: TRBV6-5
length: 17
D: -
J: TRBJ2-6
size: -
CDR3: CVSRLTGGISGANVLTF
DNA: TGTGTCAGCAGACTAACTGGGGGAATCTCTGGGGCCAACGTCCTGACTTTC

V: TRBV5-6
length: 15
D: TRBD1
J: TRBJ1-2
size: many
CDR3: CASSLVLGTGGGYTF
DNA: TGTGCCAGCAGCTTGGTCCTCGGGACAGGGGGCGGCTACACCTTC

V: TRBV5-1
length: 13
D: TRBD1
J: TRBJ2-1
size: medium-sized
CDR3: CASRRTGGNEQFF
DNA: TGCGCCAGCAGACGGACAGGGGGCAATGAGCAGTTCTTC

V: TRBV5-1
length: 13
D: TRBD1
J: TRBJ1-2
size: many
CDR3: CASSARQGHGYTF
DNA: TGCGCCAGCAGCGCCCGACAGGGCCACGGCTACACCTTC

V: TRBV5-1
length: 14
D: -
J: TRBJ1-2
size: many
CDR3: CASSSGGGNYGYTF
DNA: TGCGCCAGCAGTAGCGGAGGGGGAAACTATGGCTACACCTTC

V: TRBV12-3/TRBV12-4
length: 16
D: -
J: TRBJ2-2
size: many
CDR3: CASSFRVVANTGELFF
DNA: TGTGCCAGCAGTTTCCGGGTGGTTGCGAACACCGGGGAGCTGTTTTTT

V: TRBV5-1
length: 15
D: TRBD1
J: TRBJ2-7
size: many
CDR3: CASSLWTGTGNEQYF
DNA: TGCGCCAGCAGCTTGTGGACCGGGACAGGGAACGAGCAGTACTTC

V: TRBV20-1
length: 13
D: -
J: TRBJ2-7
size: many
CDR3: CSALSRGLTEQYF
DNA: TGCAGTGCCCTGTCCCGGGGTTTGACCGAGCAGTACTTC

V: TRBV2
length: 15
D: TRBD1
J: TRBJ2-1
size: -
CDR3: CASTPDRVGYNEQFF
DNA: TGTGCCAGTACCCCGGACAGGGTAGGCTACAATGAGCAGTTCTTC

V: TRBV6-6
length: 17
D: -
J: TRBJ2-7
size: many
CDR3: CASSYSPSGESSYEQYF
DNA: TGTGCCAGCAGTTACTCCCCCTCCGGGGAAAGCTCCTACGAGCAGTACTTC

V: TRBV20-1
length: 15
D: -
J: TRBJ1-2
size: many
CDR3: CSASATALGGYGYTF
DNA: TGCAGTGCTAGTGCTACAGCGTTGGGCGGCTATGGCTACACCTTC

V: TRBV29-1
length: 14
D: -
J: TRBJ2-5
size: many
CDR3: CSVRRGLSAETQYF
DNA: TGCAGCGTTAGAAGGGGGTTGAGTGCGGAGACCCAGTACTTC

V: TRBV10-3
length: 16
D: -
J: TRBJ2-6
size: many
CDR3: CAISESWLSGANVLTF
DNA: TGTGCCATCAGTGAGTCGTGGTTGTCTGGGGCCAACGTCCTGACTTTC

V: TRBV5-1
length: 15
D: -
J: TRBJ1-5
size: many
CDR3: CASSLDGGENQPQHF
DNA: TGCGCCAGCAGCTTGGACGGGGGTGAAAATCAGCCCCAGCATTTT

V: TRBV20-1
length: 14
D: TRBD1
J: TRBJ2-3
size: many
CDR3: CSARGDRGLATQYF
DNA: TGCAGTGCTAGGGGGGACAGGGGCCTAGCTACGCAGTATTTT

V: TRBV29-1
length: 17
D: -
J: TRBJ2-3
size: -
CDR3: CSMTKLGWGLGTDTQYF
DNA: TGCAGCATGACCAAGTTGGGTTGGGGGCTAGGGACAGATACGCAGTATTTT

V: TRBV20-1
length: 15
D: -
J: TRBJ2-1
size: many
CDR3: CSARDDGGGGNEQFF
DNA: TGCAGTGCTAGAGACGACGGGGGAGGGGGGAATGAGCAGTTCTTC

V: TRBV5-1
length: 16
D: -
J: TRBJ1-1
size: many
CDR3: CASSLEEGLMNTEAFF
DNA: TGCGCCAGCAGCTTGGAGGAGGGACTAATGAACACTGAAGCTTTCTTT

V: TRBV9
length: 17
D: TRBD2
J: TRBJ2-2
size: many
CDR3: CASSVTQTSGGSGELFF
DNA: TGTGCCAGCAGCGTGACCCAGACTAGCGGGGGGTCCGGGGAGCTGTTTTTT

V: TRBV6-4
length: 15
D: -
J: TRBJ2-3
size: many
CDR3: CASSDSGTSTDTQYF
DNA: TGTGCCAGCAGTGACTCGGGGACTAGCACAGATACGCAGTATTTT

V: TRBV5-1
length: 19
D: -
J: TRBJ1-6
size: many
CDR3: CASSLEPQGGDSYNSPLHF
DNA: TGCGCCAGCAGCTTGGAGCCACAGGGAGGCGACTCCTATAATTCACCCCTCCACTTT

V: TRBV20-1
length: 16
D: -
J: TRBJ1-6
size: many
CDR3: CSARGGVGLDASPLHF
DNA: TGCAGTGCTAGGGGTGGGGTCGGGTTGGATGCTTCACCCCTCCACTTT

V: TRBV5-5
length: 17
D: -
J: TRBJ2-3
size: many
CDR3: CASSSLTARGKGDTQYF
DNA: TGTGCCAGCAGCTCTCTCACCGCGAGGGGGAAGGGGGATACGCAGTATTTT

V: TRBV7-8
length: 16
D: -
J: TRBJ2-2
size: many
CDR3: CASSRLPGTNTGELFF
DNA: TGTGCCAGCAGTCGCCTCCCAGGGACGAACACCGGGGAGCTGTTTTTT

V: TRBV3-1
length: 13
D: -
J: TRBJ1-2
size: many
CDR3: CASSHTLGYGYTF
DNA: TGTGCCAGCAGCCACACGTTGGGCTATGGCTACACCTTC

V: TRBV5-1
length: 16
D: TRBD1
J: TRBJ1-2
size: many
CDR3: CASSLDLWTGSYGYTF
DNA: TGCGCCAGCAGCTTGGACCTCTGGACAGGAAGCTATGGCTACACCTTC

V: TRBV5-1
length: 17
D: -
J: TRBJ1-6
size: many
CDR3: CASSLAGGGWFGSPLHF
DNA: TGCGCCAGCAGCTTGGCCGGGGGGGGCTGGTTCGGTTCACCCCTCCACTTT

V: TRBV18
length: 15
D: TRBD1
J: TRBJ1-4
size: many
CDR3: CASSQRQGGQLIPFF
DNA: TGTGCCAGCTCCCAACGTCAAGGGGGCCAGCTGATTCCGTTTTTT

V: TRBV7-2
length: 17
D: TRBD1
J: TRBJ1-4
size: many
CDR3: CASSASRGLDGNEKLFF
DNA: TGTGCCAGCAGCGCCAGCAGGGGGCTCGATGGTAATGAAAAACTGTTTTTT

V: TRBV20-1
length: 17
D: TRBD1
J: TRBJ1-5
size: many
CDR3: CSATPAQGRGGNQPQHF
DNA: TGCAGTGCCACCCCCGCACAGGGGAGGGGCGGCAATCAGCCCCAGCATTTT

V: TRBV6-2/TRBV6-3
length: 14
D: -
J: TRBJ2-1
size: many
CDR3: CASSYSVVIDEQFF
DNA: TGTGCCAGCAGTTACTCGGTAGTGATCGATGAGCAGTTCTTC

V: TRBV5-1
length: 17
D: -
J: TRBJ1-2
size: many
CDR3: CASSPGRNPNRGDGYTF
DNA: TGCGCCAGCAGCCCGGGACGGAACCCCAATAGGGGAGATGGCTACACCTTC

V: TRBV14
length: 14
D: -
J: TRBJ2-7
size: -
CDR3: CASSQDGFSYEQYF
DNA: TGTGCCAGCAGCCAAGACGGCTTCTCCTACGAGCAGTACTTC

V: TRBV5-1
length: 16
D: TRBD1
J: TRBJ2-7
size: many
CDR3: CASSLFPGTGGYEQYF
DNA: TGCGCCAGCAGCTTGTTCCCCGGGACAGGGGGCTACGAGCAGTACTTC

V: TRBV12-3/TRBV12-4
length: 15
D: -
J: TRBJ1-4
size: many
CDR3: CASSDRGGGDEKLFF
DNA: TGTGCCAGCAGCGACCGAGGGGGAGGGGATGAAAAACTGTTTTTT

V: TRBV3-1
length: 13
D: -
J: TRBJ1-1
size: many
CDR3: CASSHPRRGGAFF
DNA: TGTGCCAGCAGCCACCCGCGGAGGGGGGGAGCTTTCTTT